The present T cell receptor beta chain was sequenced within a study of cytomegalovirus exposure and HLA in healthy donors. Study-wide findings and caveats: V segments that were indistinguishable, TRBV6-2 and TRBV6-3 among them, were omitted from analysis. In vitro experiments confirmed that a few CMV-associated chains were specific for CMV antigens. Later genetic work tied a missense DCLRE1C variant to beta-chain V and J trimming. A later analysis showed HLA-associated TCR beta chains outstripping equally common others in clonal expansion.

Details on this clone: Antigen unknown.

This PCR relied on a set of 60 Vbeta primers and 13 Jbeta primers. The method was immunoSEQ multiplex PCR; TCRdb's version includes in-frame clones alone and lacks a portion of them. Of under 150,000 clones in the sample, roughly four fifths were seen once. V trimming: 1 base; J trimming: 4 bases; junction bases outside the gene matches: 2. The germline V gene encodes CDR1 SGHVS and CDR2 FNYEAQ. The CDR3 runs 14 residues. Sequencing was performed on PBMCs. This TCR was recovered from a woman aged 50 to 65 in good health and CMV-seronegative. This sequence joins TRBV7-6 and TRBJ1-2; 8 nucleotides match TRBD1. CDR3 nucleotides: TGTGCCAGCAGCTTAGGGCAGGGGGCCTATGGCTACACCTTC. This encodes CASSLGQGAYGYTF.